These 9 T cell receptor beta chains came from one sample sequenced in a study of response to subunit inactivated influenza vaccine. MiXCR, run by TCRdb on the RT-PCR reads, gives a single entry per CDR3 protein. The table includes around 760,000 distinct CDR3 sequences, over 11% detected once. The sequenced sample was PBMCs from blood, obtained 14 to 15 days before vaccination. These TCRs come from a man aged 50 to 59 who received an inactivated influenza vaccine.

This clonotype has just a few counts. The chain joins TRBV10-2 to TRBJ2-2; no clear D. CDR3 size: 14 residues. The germline CDR1 and CDR2 sequences are WSHSY and SAAADI. V shed 2 bases and J shed 8 bases, with 12 bases lying between them. The CDR3 coding sequence is TGCGCCAGCAGTGAGCGCAGGCTCGGGGGGGAGCTGTTTTTT. It yields the protein CASSERRLGGELFF.

V and J are TRBV12-5 and TRBJ1-5, with D hard to call. CDR3 length: 12 residues. Germline assignment: CDR1 LGHNT and CDR2 FRNRAP. V lost 4 bases and J lost 7, with 8 bases in between. The CDR3 is CASGWEGQPQHF. DNA for the CDR3: TGTGCTAGTGGTTGGGAGGGACAGCCCCAGCATTTT.

V is TRBV30 and J is TRBJ1-2; TRBD1 matches at 7 bases. After removal of 2 bases from V and 0 bases from J, the junction contained 9 bases not matched to a gene. The germline gives CDR1 GTSNPN, CDR2 SVGIG (reference sequence). This CDR3 comprises 16 residues. The chain's CDR3 is CAWSFEGQRANYGYTF. CDR3 nucleotide sequence: TGTGCCTGGAGTTTCGAGGGACAGAGAGCTAACTATGGCTACACCTTC. Full variable domain (remainder filled in from reference TRBV30 and TRBJ1-2): SQTIHQWPATLVQPVGSPLSLECTVEGTSNPNLYWYRQAAGRGLQLLFYSVGIGQISSEVPQNLSASRPQDRQFILSSKKLLLSDSGFYLCAWSFEGQRANYGYTFGSGTRLTVV.

This clonotype was found many times. The V and J genes are TRBV7-2 and TRBJ1-2; possible D gene TRBD1, 5 bases. V was clipped by 2 bases and J by 5 bases, with 15 bases between them. CDR3 length equals 15 residues. In germline, CDR1 is SGHTA, CDR2 FQGNSA. The CDR3 nucleotides read TGTGCCAGCAGCTTAATGGTCTCTGGGGGTTATGGCTACACCTTC. Protein: CASSLMVSGGYGYTF.

This clonotype was recorded at least ten times. The DNA of the CDR3 is TGTGCCAGCAGTTCCTCTACGGGTTGGGGGAGCACCGGGGAGCTGTTTTTT. Amino acids: CASSSSTGWGSTGELFF. The chain employs TRBV12-3 or TRBV12-4 and TRBJ2-2; D is perhaps TRBD1 or TRBD2 (5 bases each). This CDR3 region has 17 residues. V was trimmed by 4 bases and J by 4 bases, leaving 19 bases between them.

This clonotype was recorded a few times. The chain has TRBV2 and TRBJ1-5; D gene unclear. V was pared by 5 bases and J by 4 bases, with 9 bases between. The CDR3 loop spans 13 amino acids. CDR1 and CDR2 from the germline V gene are SNHLY and FYNNEI. This CDR3 is CASSSGENQPQHF. The CDR3 DNA reads as TGTGCCAGCAGTTCCGGCGAGAATCAGCCCCAGCATTTT. The variable domain in full, completed from reference TRBV2 and TRBJ1-5, reads EPEVTQTPSHQVTQMGQEVILRCVPISNHLYFYWYRQILGQKVEFLVSFYNNEISEKSEIFDDQFSVERPDGSNFTLKIRSTKLEDSAMYFCASSSGENQPQHFGDGTRLSIL.

This chain joins TRBV30 and TRBJ2-7; TRBD2 matches at 9 bases. The CDR3 covers 14 residues. The germline gives CDR1 GTSNPN, CDR2 SVGIG (reference sequence). Losses at the gene ends were 0 bases for V and 4 bases for J; bases not matched to a gene: 4. In nucleotides, the CDR3 is TGTGCCTGGAGTGTACTAACTAGCGGGTACGAGCAGTACTTC. Its protein product is CAWSVLTSGYEQYF.

This clonotype was seen at least ten times. The rearrangement joins TRBV6-1 to TRBJ1-1, with TRBD1 identical over 8 bases. V lost 6 bases to trimming and J lost 0 bases; unmatched junction nucleotides: 0. Per germline, CDR1 MNHNS and CDR2 SASEGT. The CDR3 totals 13 residues. The chain's CDR3 is CASRTGVNTEAFF. For the CDR3, the DNA is TGTGCCAGCAGGACAGGGGTGAACACTGAAGCTTTCTTT.

The V call is TRBV6-2 or TRBV6-3, the J call TRBJ2-2; 10 bases align to TRBD2. The CDR3 covers 16 residues. V shed 2 bases, J shed 4 bases, and the junction held 4 bases outside the gene matches. The germline V gene encodes CDR1 MNHEY and CDR2 SVGEGT. The CDR3 sequence is CASSYASGRLTGELFF. CDR3 DNA: TGTGCCAGCAGTTACGCTAGCGGGAGACTCACCGGGGAGCTGTTTTTT.